This is a list of T cell receptor beta chains from one sample in a study of T-cell reconstitution after alpha-beta-depleted transplantation in children. In TCRdb, the PCR reads were re-called with MiXCR into one record per CDR3 protein. The profile shows around 500,000 distinct CDR3 sequences, under 25% of them singletons. Sequencing was performed on PBMCs, mostly from graft donor cells, taken 360 days after TCRalphabeta/CD19-depleted stem cell transplant. These receptors were obtained from a boy under two years old who had a stem cell transplant for acute myeloid leukemia, so the T cells may come from the graft donor. The CDR3 runs from the conserved cysteine through the conserved F or W. A D gene is named only where the DNA matches it firmly. The listing skips clone size in some rows; elsewhere it reads once, few, many or a size class.

TRBD2	NA	TRBV20-1	TRBJ2-1	TGCAGTGCTAGCCCCTTGACTAGCGGGGACTACAATGAGCAGTTCTTC	CSASPLTSGDYNEQFF
NA	few	TRBV5-1	TRBJ2-7	TGCGCCAGCAGCTTGGCGGGACCCCTTTCCTACGAGCAGTACTTC	CASSLAGPLSYEQYF
TRBD1	NA	TRBV12-3/TRBV12-4	TRBJ2-4	TGTGCCAGCAGTACGACAGGGGACATTCAGTACTTC	CASSTTGDIQYF
NA	few	TRBV5-1	TRBJ2-3	TGCGCCAGCAGCTGGGGGTCTGCTGGAGATACGCAGTATTTT	CASSWGSAGDTQYF
NA	NA	TRBV20-1	TRBJ1-2	TGCAGTGCTAGAGACGCGGGGTACTATGGCTACACCTTC	CSARDAGYYGYTF
NA	NA	TRBV25-1	TRBJ1-1	TGTGCCAGCAGTGAATATTTCACCGGGGGCACTGAAGCTTTCTTT	CASSEYFTGGTEAFF
NA	many	TRBV20-1	TRBJ1-1	TGCAGTGCTAGAGGGGGAGTGCGGGATGCTTTCTTT	CSARGGVRDAFF
NA	few	TRBV12-3/TRBV12-4	TRBJ2-7	TGTGCCAGCAGTTTTGGTCAGGGGAGAAGCGAGCAGTACTTC	CASSFGQGRSEQYF
NA	many	TRBV11-3	TRBJ2-2	TGTGCCAGCAGCTCCGAGACCGGGGAGCTGTTTTTT	CASSSETGELFF
TRBD2	NA	TRBV12-3/TRBV12-4	TRBJ2-7	TGTGCCAGCAGTTCCCTGGTAGGTAGCGGGAGTGGCGAGCAGTACTTC	CASSSLVGSGSGEQYF
NA	many	TRBV20-1	TRBJ2-3	TGCAGTGCTAGTGAGTCAGATACGCAGTATTTT	CSASESDTQYF
NA	few	TRBV5-1	TRBJ2-3	TGCGCCAGCAGCTTGTCGGTCGGTAGGACAGATACGCAGTATTTT	CASSLSVGRTDTQYF
TRBD2	NA	TRBV7-3	TRBJ2-3	TGTGCCAGCAGCCCAGCGGGACTAGTCCCAGATACGCAGTATTTT	CASSPAGLVPDTQYF
NA	few	TRBV5-1	TRBJ2-6	TGCGCCAGCAGCGGCTCCACCGTAATCTCTGGGGCCAACGTCCTGACTTTC	CASSGSTVISGANVLTF
TRBD2	NA	TRBV20-1	TRBJ2-1	TGCAGTGCTAGAGATTTAGCGGGGGGGTACAATGAGCAGTTCTTC	CSARDLAGGYNEQFF
NA	many	TRBV29-1	TRBJ2-7	TGCAGCGTGCCAGGGGCAGCTACCTACGAGCAGTACTTC	CSVPGAATYEQYF
NA	few	TRBV29-1	TRBJ2-1	TGCAGCGTTTTCTGGTCCTACAATGAGCAGTTCTTC	CSVFWSYNEQFF
NA	NA	TRBV6-5	TRBJ2-1	TGTGCCAGCAGTTACTCGACGGGCGGGCACGGCGAGCAGTTCTTC	CASSYSTGGHGEQFF
NA	NA	TRBV5-6	TRBJ2-1	TGTGCCAGCAGCTTGGGGCTAGCGACCAACAATGAGCAGTTCTTC	CASSLGLATNNEQFF
TRBD2	many	TRBV3-1	TRBJ2-3	TGTGCCAGCAGCCCTACTTGGACTAGCGGGGGATATAGCACAGATACGCAGTATTTT	CASSPTWTSGGYSTDTQYF
NA	many	TRBV7-8	TRBJ2-2	TGTGCCAGCGGTCGAGAGGGAGCGGCCGGGGAGCTGTTTTTT	CASGREGAAGELFF
NA	NA	TRBV15	TRBJ2-6	TGTGCCACCAGCAGAGATTCCGGGTCTGGGGCCAACGTCCTGACTTTC	CATSRDSGSGANVLTF
TRBD1	many	TRBV14	TRBJ1-1	TGTGCCAGCAGCCCGAGGACAGGGGAAGCTTTCTTT	CASSPRTGEAFF
TRBD2	many	TRBV20-1	TRBJ2-5	TGCAGTGCTAGGAGCGGGGATCCCATTGAGACCCAGTACTTC	CSARSGDPIETQYF
TRBD1	NA	TRBV28	TRBJ1-2	TGTGCCAGCATGACCGTGACAGGGGTTCAGGGCTACACCTTC	CASMTVTGVQGYTF
NA	NA	TRBV7-2	TRBJ1-5	TGTACCAGCAGCTTAGGGGGATATAGCAATCAGCCCCAGCATTTT	CTSSLGGYSNQPQHF
TRBD2	NA	TRBV7-2	TRBJ2-5	TGTGCCAGCAGCAACCGATTAGCGGGGCAAGAGACCCAGTACTTC	CASSNRLAGQETQYF
NA	NA	TRBV12-3/TRBV12-4	TRBJ1-1	TGTGCCAGCAACAACGACAAGATTGAAGCTTTCTTT	CASNNDKIEAFF
NA	NA	TRBV5-1	TRBJ2-3	TGCGCCAGCAGCTTGTTAGCCAGCGGAACGTTGAGCACAGATACGCAGTATTTT	CASSLLASGTLSTDTQYF
NA	few	TRBV30	TRBJ2-7	TGTGCCTGGAGTGTACGGGGGCGCCCCTACGAGCAGTACTTC	CAWSVRGRPYEQYF
TRBD1	NA	TRBV30	TRBJ2-3	TGTGCCTGGAGTCGGGACAGTCCAGGGGATACGCAGTATTTT	CAWSRDSPGDTQYF
TRBD1	NA	TRBV7-2	TRBJ2-5	TGTGCCAGCAGCTTAGCTCGACAGGGGGCTTTGGAGACCCAGTACTTC	CASSLARQGALETQYF
NA	NA	TRBV6-5	TRBJ1-5	TGTGCCAGCAGTTACTCGATTCGGACACAGAAATATAGCAATCAGCCCCAGCATTTT	CASSYSIRTQKYSNQPQHF
NA	few	TRBV28	TRBJ2-7	TGTGCCAGCAGTTTAATCCAGGGCCACCCCTACGAGCAGTACTTC	CASSLIQGHPYEQYF
TRBD1	many	TRBV6-5	TRBJ1-1	TGTGCCAGCACCACAGGGGTGACCACTGAAGCTTTCTTT	CASTTGVTTEAFF
NA	NA	TRBV5-1	TRBJ1-2	TGCGCCACAAATACAGGGAATGGCTACACCTTC	CATNTGNGYTF
NA	NA	TRBV15	TRBJ2-1	TGTGCCACCAGCAGGCGGGAAAGCAATGAGCAGTTCTTC	CATSRRESNEQFF
NA	NA	TRBV4-3	TRBJ2-1	TGCGCCAGCAGCCAAGATGGGGGGCTTGTCGGTGAGCAGTTCTTC	CASSQDGGLVGEQFF
NA	NA	TRBV12-3/TRBV12-4	TRBJ2-1	TGTGCCAGCACTAAACTGGACAACTACAATGAGCAGTTCTTC	CASTKLDNYNEQFF
NA	many	TRBV6-5	TRBJ2-1	TGTGCCAGCAATTTGGGGGGCGCGGGGTGGAATGAGCAGTTCTTC	CASNLGGAGWNEQFF
NA	NA	TRBV12-3/TRBV12-4	TRBJ1-5	TGTGCCAGCAGTTTTTCGGGTCGGGATAGCAATCAGCCCCAGCATTTT	CASSFSGRDSNQPQHF